The clone carrying this T cell receptor beta chain has more than one count but fewer than ten. Antigen: not known. Unique molecular identifiers were incorporated into the prepared TCRbeta library. TCRdb used MiXCR to reprocess the PCR reads, holding one entry per CDR3 protein. The data contain more than 200,000 distinct CDR3 sequences, 20% to 30% of them singletons. The source of the sample is a study of T-cell reconstitution after alpha-beta-depleted transplantation in children. General observations from the study: High day-60 TCRbeta diversity in some patients came from surviving recipient T cells and thymic progenitors. Most T-cell counts and diversity one year after the transplant came from T cells that were newly produced. There were reportedly several hundred expanded graft clones from which alpha-beta T cells came about two months after transplant.

The CDR3 loop spans 16 amino acids. Germline V gene lookup returns CDR1 LGHNA and CDR2 YSLEER. Trimming took 0 bases from V and 6 from J, leaving 16 bases between them. Sequenced here: PBMCs, mostly from graft donor cells, sampled 360 days after TCRalphabeta/CD19-depleted stem cell transplant. V is TRBV4-3 and J is TRBJ2-3; TRBD2 might be the D (6 bases). The receptor was derived from a female patient aged 2-9 years who had a stem cell transplant for congenital amegakaryocytic thrombocytopenia, so the T cells may come from the graft donor. Written as DNA, the CDR3 is TGCGCCAGCAGCCAAGAGAGCGGGCAGGGAGCTGATACGCAGTATTTT. As protein: CASSQESGQGADTQYF.